This T cell receptor (beta chain) is from a study of CD8+ T cells in alopecia areata. Study-wide background: Tofacitinib was taken orally by treated patients, and the dose was 5 to 10 mg twice daily. Study conclusions and caveats: Across lesional scalp, and particularly alopecia totalis/universalis, clonality surpassed that of normal scalp. Since there was just one nonresponder, nobody can yet say how baseline CD8+ expansion ties to response.

CDR3 length equals 15 residues. Trimming cost V 4 bases and J 0 bases, with 15 bases left between them. The germline V gene has CDR1 SQVTM and CDR2 ANQGSEA. Reverse transcribed after extraction, RNA yielded cDNA as the sequencing template. Profiling relied on immunoSEQ multiplex PCR, and the TCRdb table lists in-frame clones only, not all of them. The sample consists of more than 110,000 clones, 50% to 65% of them appearing once. Comment on this clone: Its antigen remains unknown.

Treatment here: oral pan-JAK inhibitor, 5-10 mg twice daily. Both peripheral blood and punch biopsies of lesional scalp skin were obtained from patients who had alopecia areata. This receptor was identified in a human donor with alopecia areata. Source: CD8+ T cells sorted from blood, taken at week 4, from a patient treated with tofacitinib. The V gene is TRBV29-1, the J gene TRBJ2-5; D is possibly TRBD2 (5 bases). CDR3 DNA sequence: TGCAGCGTTGGAGGGCAGGAGTTTTACCAAGAGACCCAGTACTTC. Protein sequence: CSVGGQEFYQETQYF.